This TCR beta chain appears in the sequencing data of a study of cytomegalovirus exposure and HLA in healthy donors. Study-wide background: The roughly 130 validation repertoires used the same platform as the roughly 700 first-cohort repertoires (as reported by a later analysis).

This CDR3 contains 16 residues. Germline V lookup: CDR1 MDHEN, CDR2 SYDVKM. The V end lost 1 base, the J end lost 0 bases, and 10 bases lay between the germline ends. Profiling relied on immunoSEQ multiplex PCR, and the TCRdb table lists in-frame clones only, not all of them. The table lists approximately 100,000 clones, roughly 87% of them singletons. The rearrangement joins TRBV28 to TRBJ2-1; possible D gene TRBD2, 5 bases. Sequenced material: PBMCs. The sequence came from a man aged 18 to 35 in good health and CMV-seropositive. Here the CDR3 DNA reads TGTGCCAGCAGTTTATTTCTGGAGGCCTCCTACAATGAGCAGTTCTTC. Protein product: CASSLFLEASYNEQFF.